The clone carrying this TCR beta chain came up once. In the original processing: Estimation of nucleated cell counts was performed using reference gene primer amplification. Profiled with immunoSEQ multiplex PCR; TCRdb holds only in-frame clones, not every one. V and J calls plus clone size are reproduced from that table; the DNA served to infer D and trimming. The sample comprises about 140,000 clones, over 65% of which are singletons, and 4.8% rests with the top ten. The J segment lost 1 base and the V segment lost 2 bases, leaving 4 bases of the junction unmatched. The CDR3 is 15 residues long. Germline V gives CDR1 SGHTA, CDR2 FQGTGA. The sample originates from a study of blood T cell repertoires in COVID-19.

The receptor's source is a human donor in a cohort sampled during active COVID-19. This chain links TRBV7-3 with TRBJ2-5; 7 bases map to TRBD1. The sequencing input was peripheral blood. In DNA form, the CDR3 reads TGTGCCAGCAGCTTAGGAAGGGGGCCCCAAGAGACCCAGTACTTC. Encoded protein: CASSLGRGPQETQYF.